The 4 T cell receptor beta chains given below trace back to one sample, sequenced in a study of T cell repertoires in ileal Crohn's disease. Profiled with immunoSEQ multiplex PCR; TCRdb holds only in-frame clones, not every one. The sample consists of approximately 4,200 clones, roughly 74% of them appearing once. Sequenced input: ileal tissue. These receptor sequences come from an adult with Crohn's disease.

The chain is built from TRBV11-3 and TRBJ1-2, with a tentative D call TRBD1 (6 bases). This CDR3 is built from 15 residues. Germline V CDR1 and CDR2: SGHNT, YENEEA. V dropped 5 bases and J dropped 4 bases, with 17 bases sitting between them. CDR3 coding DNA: TGTGCCAGCAGCGCTCAGGGGTATTTGGGCTATGGCTACACCTTC. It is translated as CASSAQGYLGYGYTF.

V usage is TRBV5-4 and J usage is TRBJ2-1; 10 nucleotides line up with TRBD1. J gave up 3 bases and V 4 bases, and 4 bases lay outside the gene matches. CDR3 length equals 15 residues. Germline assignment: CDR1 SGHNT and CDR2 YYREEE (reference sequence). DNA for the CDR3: TGTGCCAGCAGCCAGGGACAGGGGAACTACAATGAGCAGTTCTTC. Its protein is CASSQGQGNYNEQFF.

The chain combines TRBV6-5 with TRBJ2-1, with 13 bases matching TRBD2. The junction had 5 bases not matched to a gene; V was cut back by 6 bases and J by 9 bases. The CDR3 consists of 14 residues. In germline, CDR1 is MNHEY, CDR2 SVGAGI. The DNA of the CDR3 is TGTGCCAGCAGACGGACTAGCGGGAGCAGTGAGCAGTTCTTC. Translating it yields CASRRTSGSSEQFF.

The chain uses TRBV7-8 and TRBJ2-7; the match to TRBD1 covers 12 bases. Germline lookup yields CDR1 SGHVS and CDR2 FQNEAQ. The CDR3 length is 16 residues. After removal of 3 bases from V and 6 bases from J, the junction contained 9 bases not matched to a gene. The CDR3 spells CASSLEPGQGAFEQYF. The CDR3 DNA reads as TGTGCCAGCAGCTTGGAGCCGGGACAGGGGGCGTTCGAGCAGTACTTC.